One and the same sample provided the 7 T cell receptor beta chains below, sequenced in a study of blood T cell repertoires in COVID-19. The assay was immunoSEQ multiplex PCR, and TCRdb's table has in-frame clones only and misses some. The sample yields about 53,000 clones, approximately 87% seen once. The sequencing sample was made of peripheral blood. All receptors derive from a man in his fifties or sixties with acute or convalescent COVID-19.

Concerning this clone itself: Compared with germline, one end of the junction differs, possibly owing to a read error. This CDR3 reads CANSFRAGNTIYF. The DNA of the CDR3 is TGTGCCAACAGCTTCAGGGCTGGAAACACCATATATTTT. The chain carries TRBV7-9 and TRBJ1-3; tentatively, D is TRBD1 (5 bases). Germline V lookup: CDR1 SEHNR, CDR2 FQNEAQ (reference sequence). The CDR3 contains 13 residues.

V and J are TRBV2 and TRBJ2-1, with TRBD2 matching over 12 bases. CDR1 is SNHLY, CDR2 FYNNEI, per germline. The CDR3 is made up of 20 amino acids. V dropped 10 bases and J dropped 0; count of bases not matched to a gene: 19. The CDR3 bases are TGTGCCACCCAAAACTCACTCCTAGCGGGAGGGCCGAGCTCCTACAATGAGCAGTTCTTC. Encoded protein: CATQNSLLAGGPSSYNEQFF.

This clone has a handful of counts. This sequence joins TRBV28 and TRBJ1-2; unclear D gene. CDR1 and CDR2 from the germline V gene are MDHEN and SYDVKM. V dropped 3 bases and J dropped 2 bases, with 16 bases sitting between them. This CDR3 comprises 16 residues. The CDR3 nucleotides are TGTGCCAGCAGTTTTCAAGTGGGCGCACAGAACTATGGCTACACCTTC. The encoded protein is CASSFQVGAQNYGYTF.

This clone has only a few counts. The chain carries TRBV7-9 and TRBJ1-5, with 7 bases matching TRBD1. The CDR3 has 13 amino acids. Germline CDR1 SEHNR, CDR2 FQNEAQ (reference sequence). The V segment lost 1 base and the J segment 9 bases; nucleotides outside the gene matches: 3. The CDR3 coding sequence is TGTGCCAGCAGCTTAGGTCGGACAGGGCCCCAGCATTTT. Its translation is CASSLGRTGPQHF.

The chain uses TRBV7-9 and TRBJ1-2; 11 bases are shared with TRBD1. Per the germline V gene, CDR1 is SEHNR and CDR2 is FQNEAQ (reference sequence). The CDR3 covers 15 residues. Unmatched junction bases numbered 7, after V lost 5 bases and J lost 5 bases. CDR3 in DNA: TGTGCCAGCAGCGAGACCGGGACAGGGGGGTATGGCTACACCTTC. This codes for CASSETGTGGYGYTF.

The gene calls are TRBV5-1 and TRBJ1-2, with D perhaps matching TRBD1 (6 bases). CDR1 is SGHRS, CDR2 YFSETQ, per germline. Trimming took off 4 bases at V and 1 base at J, with 14 bases between the two ends. The CDR3 length is 15 residues. CDR3 in amino acids: CASSAGQLFNYGYTF. CDR3 in DNA: TGCGCCAGCAGCGCCGGACAGCTTTTTAACTATGGCTACACCTTC.

V is TRBV4-1 and J is TRBJ1-2, with a weak D call TRBD1 (5 bases). Germline CDR1 is MGHRA and CDR2 is YSYEKL. Trimming removed 2 bases at V and 6 bases at J, with 13 bases between. The CDR3 consists of 14 residues. The CDR3 bases are TGCGCCAGCAGCCAATTGACAGATTCGCATGGCTACACCTTC. Protein sequence: CASSQLTDSHGYTF.